The source of this T cell receptor (beta chain) is a study of cytomegalovirus exposure and HLA in healthy donors. This CDR3 has 13 residues. Trimming stripped 8 bases from V and 3 bases from J, with 14 bases between. Per the germline V gene, CDR1 is LNHNV and CDR2 is YYDKDF (reference sequence). Clones were sequenced by immunoSEQ multiplex PCR, and TCRdb holds only the in-frame ones, with some missing. The repertoire consists of about 250,000 clones, with about 90% occurring once and the leading ten covering 12%. Source material: PBMCs. The V call is TRBV15, the J call TRBJ2-7, with a tentative D call TRBD2 (6 bases). This clonotype was sampled from a man younger than 35 in good health and CMV-seropositive. CDR3: CATARGGFYEQYF. CDR3 sequence (DNA): TGTGCCACCGCGCGGGGTGGGTTCTACGAGCAGTACTTC. The variable domain in full, with the rest retrieved from reference TRBV15 and TRBJ2-7, is DAMVIQNPRYQVTQFGKPVTLSCSQTLNHNVMYWYQQKSSQAPKLLFHYYDKDFNNEADTPDNFQSRRPNTSFCFLDIRSPGLGDTAMYLCATARGGFYEQYFGPGTRLTVT.